Presented here are 2 T cell receptor beta chains from one specimen sequenced in a study of T cell responses to AZD1222 COVID-19 vaccine. Method: immunoSEQ multiplex PCR; TCRdb's copy keeps in-frame clones and lacks some. The sample shows about 84,000 clones, 85% to 90% of them seen only once. Sample: peripheral blood, taken on day 0 of AZD1222 vaccination. These receptors were obtained from an adult in good health.

V gene TRBV19 combines with J gene TRBJ1-1; D gene unclear. The germline gives CDR1 LNHDA, CDR2 SQIVND (reference sequence). The CDR3 has 15 amino acids. The V end lost 4 bases, the J end lost 2 bases, and 14 bases lay between the germline ends. As DNA, the CDR3 is TGTGCCAGTAGTAACCCCCACAGAGTAAACACTGAAGCTTTCTTT. This gives the protein CASSNPHRVNTEAFF.

The V call is TRBV11-2, the J call TRBJ1-2; tentatively, D is TRBD1 (5 bases). Trimming removed 4 bases from V and 5 bases from J, with 11 bases in between. The germline V gene encodes CDR1 SGHAT and CDR2 FQNNGV. The length of the CDR3 is 13 residues. The CDR3 nucleotides read TGTGCCAGCAGCTCGGACGGGACTTATGGCTACACCTTC. Translating it yields CASSSDGTYGYTF.